The 10 T cell receptor beta chains given below trace back to one sample, sequenced in a study of CD8 T cells in ankylosing spondylitis. TCRdb called the 5' RACE reads again in MiXCR, with one record for every CDR3 protein. This sample carries around 340,000 distinct CDR3 sequences, approximately 14% of them seen once, and the ten largest clones take 1.1%. The specimen sequenced was blood, either unsorted or a sorted T cell fraction (not recorded which). These TCRs come from a male donor with ankylosing spondylitis or in good health (not recorded which).

This clonotype was counted a few times. This chain uses TRBV27 with TRBJ1-2; 7 nucleotides align to TRBD1. Per germline, CDR1 MNHEY and CDR2 SMNVEV (reference sequence). V dropped 3 bases and J dropped 8; count of bases not matched to a gene: 12. This CDR3 has 15 residues. DNA for the CDR3: TGTGCCAGCAGTTTCGAAGGCAGGGGGTCTCGGGGCTACACCTTC. Amino acid sequence: CASSFEGRGSRGYTF.

The rearrangement links TRBV5-5 to TRBJ2-3; 10 bases match TRBD1. The V gene's germline CDR1 is SGHKS and CDR2 YYEKEE (reference sequence). The V segment lost 5 bases and the J segment 6 bases; nucleotides outside the gene matches: 9. This CDR3 is 15 amino acids long. CDR3: CASRPLTGGGDTQYF. CDR3 nucleotide sequence: TGTGCCAGCAGGCCCCTGACAGGGGGCGGCGATACGCAGTATTTT.

The CDR3 loop is CASSRPGQGGYEQYF. DNA for the CDR3: TGTGCCAGCAGCCGTCCGGGACAGGGGGGATACGAGCAGTACTTC. The chain links TRBV11-2 to TRBJ2-7; 11 bases line up with TRBD1. With 5 bases clipped from V and 4 bases from J, the junction kept 7 bases outside the gene matches. The CDR3 runs 15 residues. Germline lookup yields CDR1 SGHAT and CDR2 FQNNGV. Drawing the rest from reference TRBV11-2 and TRBJ2-7, the complete variable domain is EAGVAQSPRYKIIEKRQSVAFWCNPISGHATLYWYQQILGQGPKLLIQFQNNGVVDDSQLPKDRFSAERLKGVDSTLKIQPAKLEDSAVYLCASSRPGQGGYEQYFGPGTRLTVT.

The chain links TRBV5-4 to TRBJ2-3; D might be TRBD2 (6 bases). This CDR3 has 15 residues. Germline CDR1 and CDR2: SGHNT and YYREEE (reference sequence). V was trimmed by 4 bases and J by 4 bases, leaving 16 bases between them. CDR3 in amino acids: CASSPGGLGSDTQYF. The DNA of the CDR3 is TGTGCCAGCAGCCCCGGGGGTTTGGGGTCAGATACGCAGTATTTT.

This clonotype was counted between two and nine times. The V call is TRBV12-3 or TRBV12-4, the J call TRBJ1-4, with D unclear. The CDR3 contains 15 residues. V dropped 7 bases and J dropped 0 bases, with 12 bases sitting between them. The CDR3 loop reads CASILSGATNEKLFF. CDR3 sequence (DNA): TGTGCCAGCATTCTTTCCGGCGCAACTAATGAAAAACTGTTTTTT.

The chain couples TRBV15 to TRBJ1-2; D call uncertain. Between the trimmed V and J ends, which lost 5 bases and 4 bases, there was a span of 8 bases. The CDR3 sequence is 12 residues long. Germline CDR1 LNHNV, CDR2 YYDKDF (reference sequence). The CDR3: CATSENSYGYTF. The CDR3 DNA follows: TGTGCCACCAGCGAGAACAGCTATGGCTACACCTTC.

This clonotype was counted only a few times. CDR3 coding DNA: TGTGCCTGGAGTGGGGTTGGCTACTCGGGTGAGCAGTTCTTC. Translated: CAWSGVGYSGEQFF. The chain carries TRBV30 and TRBJ2-1; unclear D gene. The CDR3 totals 14 residues. Germline V lookup: CDR1 GTSNPN, CDR2 SVGIG (reference sequence). V lost 1 base, J lost 9 bases, and 16 bases lay in between.

This chain connects TRBV19 to TRBJ2-2; perhaps D is TRBD1 or TRBD2 (6 bases each). The CDR3 sequence is 14 residues long. V lost 5 bases to trimming and J lost 4 bases, with 11 bases between them. Germline CDR1 LNHDA, CDR2 SQIVND (reference sequence). The CDR3 nucleotides are TGTGCCAGTAGTTCGGGGGCGATCACCGGGGAGCTGTTTTTT. Residues: CASSSGAITGELFF.

This clonotype is medium-sized within its sample. V gene TRBV5-1 combines with J gene TRBJ2-1; TRBD2 might be the D (5 bases). V lost 1 base to trimming and J lost 1 base, with 12 bases between them. The germline gives CDR1 SGHRS, CDR2 YFSETQ. The CDR3 extends over 16 amino acids. CDR3 sequence: CASSLWQRGSYNEQFF. The CDR3 nucleotides read TGCGCCAGCAGCTTGTGGCAGAGAGGGTCCTACAATGAGCAGTTCTTC.

CDR3 bases: TGTGCCGAAAGAATAACGGAGACCCAGTACTTC. As protein: CAERITETQYF. The V call is TRBV12-3 or TRBV12-4, the J call TRBJ2-5; D uncertain. V was pared by 11 bases and J by 5 bases, with 12 bases between. The CDR3 contains 11 residues.